This T cell receptor beta chain was found in a study of cytomegalovirus exposure and HLA in healthy donors. Study information: In a previous analysis, some 110 million unique TCR beta sequences were found from roughly 180 million T cells. Approximately 80 million unique TCRs, all from HLA-typed donors, were included in an early release of the data. Overall study findings and caveats: An apparent linkage of common viral pathogens to several of the most significant clusters emerged in a later analysis.

The PCR ran on 60 Vbeta and 13 Jbeta primers. Repertoires were generated with immunoSEQ multiplex PCR, while TCRdb's copy carries only in-frame clones and drops some. The data hold some 150,000 clones, with under 90% observed a single time. Turning to this clone: Its antigen is undetermined. An end of the junction differs from the germline gene, which may be a read error.

Germline values: CDR1 SNHLY, CDR2 FYNNEI. The CDR3 covers 14 residues. Sequencing used PBMCs. The TCR was taken from a male donor in good health and CMV-seronegative. The chain couples TRBV2 to TRBJ2-5; 15 bases are a match to TRBD2. DNA for the CDR3: TGTGCCAGCGGGGGACTAGCGGGGGGTTCCGTCGGGGACTTC. This sequence encodes CASGGLAGGSVGDF.